This TCR beta chain came from a study of cytomegalovirus exposure and HLA in healthy donors. Notes on this clone: Its matching antigen is unknown.

The CDR3 totals 13 residues. V was trimmed by 3 bases and J by 2 bases, leaving 8 bases between them. The germline CDR1 and CDR2 sequences are SGHTA and FQGNSA. Researchers ran the PCR with 60 Vbeta and 13 Jbeta primers. Assay: immunoSEQ multiplex PCR; the TCRdb copy retains only in-frame clones and omits some. Among approximately 200,000 clones listed, roughly 77% were seen once. Study observations and caveats: Researchers had no immune exposure information except CMV serostatus available. Researchers counted around 160 TCR beta chains as cytomegalovirus-associated. Later analysis indicated greater clonal expansion among HLA-associated TCR beta chains than among equally common other chains.

The sequence derives from a woman in her twenties or thirties in good health and CMV-seropositive. The chain is built from TRBV7-2 and TRBJ2-7; D is unclear. What was sequenced was PBMCs. CDR3 nucleotides: TGTGCCAGCAGCTTGGCTAGTACCTACGAGCAGTACTTC. Its translation: CASSLASTYEQYF.